The source of this T cell receptor (beta chain) is a study of technical replicates of blood from a few donors. Profiling relied on immunoSEQ multiplex PCR, and the TCRdb table lists in-frame clones only, not all of them. The sample gives approximately 70,000 clones, about 90% of which show up once; roughly 0.39% is in the top ten. The CDR3 is 16 residues long. J lost 4 bases, V lost 3 bases, and 4 bases had no gene match. Germline V gene data show CDR1 as LNHDA and CDR2 as SQIVND (reference sequence). Sequenced material: T cells isolated from PBMCs. This sequence originates from a human donor in good health. V gene TRBV19 combines with J gene TRBJ2-1; 12 bases fit TRBD2. CDR3 nucleotides: TGTGCCAGTAGTATCAGGACTAGCGGGACTTACAATGAGCAGTTCTTC. Amino acid sequence: CASSIRTSGTYNEQFF. The full variable domain, in which reference TRBV19 and TRBJ2-1 provide the parts outside the CDR3, is DGGITQSPKYLFRKEGQNVTLSCEQNLNHDAMYWYRQDPGQGLRLIYYSQIVNDFQKGDIAEGYSVSREKKESFPLTVTSAQKNPTAFYLCASSIRTSGTYNEQFFGPGTRLTVL.